The T cell receptor beta chain described here comes from a study of regulatory T cells in long-lasting Graves disease. This CDR3 contains 15 residues. Germline V lookup: CDR1 MNHNS, CDR2 SASEGT. The ends were cut back, 8 bases at V and 6 bases at J, with 23 bases in the middle. The time point denotes: newly diagnosed GD, antithyroid drugs for less than 3 months. RNA isolated from PBMCs was used to make the TCR library. HTBI primers from iRepertoire and Arm-PCR of CDR3 regions yielded the TCR beta libraries. TCRdb independently ran MiXCR on the multiplex PCR reads; one entry per CDR3 protein. Among some 500,000 distinct CDR3 sequences listed, less than 15% were seen once. Many counts were recorded for this clonotype. The same sample was also studied in work on T cells in Graves' hyperthyroidism and ophthalmopathy.

This chain joins TRBV6-1 and TRBJ2-7; either TRBD1 or TRBD2 may fit D (6 bases each). This sequence originates from a man aged 25-45 years with Graves disease. This material consisted of peripheral blood mononuclear cells (PBMCs), taken at new diagnosis, from a patient treated with antithyroid drugs. The CDR3 nucleotides are TGTGCCAGCGGATCAAGTGGCGTCGGGGGCTCCGAGCAGTACTTC. Amino acids: CASGSSGVGGSEQYF.